The 24 T cell receptor beta chains listed next were all sequenced from one sample in a study of T cells in Graves' hyperthyroidism and ophthalmopathy. The TCR beta CDR3 regions underwent amplification using RNA transcripts as the source. The HTBI primer set was used in a first-round RT-PCR of the TCR CDR3. TCRdb called the multiplex PCR reads again in MiXCR, with one record for every CDR3 protein. The repertoire holds 490,000 or so distinct CDR3 sequences, with about 20% as singletons. Source material: blood. These receptors all come from a woman in her 70s with Graves' ophthalmopathy.

The genes are TRBV7-2 and TRBJ2-6; possible D gene TRBD1, 6 bases. This CDR3 region has 16 residues. The V gene's germline CDR1 is SGHTA and CDR2 FQGNSA. V was pared by 1 base and J by 4 bases, with 11 bases between. This CDR3 reads CASSLGFTGGANVLTF. CDR3 coding DNA: TGTGCCAGCAGCTTAGGCTTTACAGGGGGGGCCAACGTCCTGACTTTC. Supplemented by reference TRBV7-2 and TRBJ2-6, the full variable domain reads GAGVSQSPSNKVTEKGKDVELRCDPISGHTALYWYRQSLGQGLEFLIYFQGNSAPDKSGLPSDRFSAERTGGSVSTLTIQRTQQEDSAVYLCASSLGFTGGANVLTFGAGSRLTVL.

This clonotype was observed a few times. The chain employs TRBV12-5 and TRBJ1-2, with D possibly matching TRBD1 (6 bases). Germline V gene data show CDR1 as LGHNT and CDR2 as FRNRAP. Trimming stripped 5 bases from V and 1 base from J, with 20 bases between. The CDR3 extends over 17 amino acids. The chain's CDR3 is CASGSGVRGRLNYGYTF. The DNA of the CDR3 is TGTGCTAGTGGTAGTGGGGTCAGGGGCCGGCTTAACTATGGCTACACCTTC.

The V call is TRBV27, the J call TRBJ2-2; D remains ambiguous. Germline V lookup: CDR1 MNHEY, CDR2 SMNVEV (reference sequence). V lost 4 bases and J 4 bases, leaving 10 bases between the germline ends. The CDR3 has 14 residues. As DNA, the CDR3 is TGTGCCAGCAGTTATGGGCCGGCCACCGGGGAGCTGTTTTTT. It codes for CASSYGPATGELFF.

Ten or more counts support this clonotype. This chain links TRBV30 with TRBJ1-2, with D maybe TRBD1 (6 bases). The germline V gene encodes CDR1 GTSNPN and CDR2 SVGIG (reference sequence). This CDR3 has 13 residues. Trimming shortened V by 0 bases and J by 6 bases, and 11 bases separated the two germline ends. This CDR3 is CAWSVARGHGYTF. The CDR3 DNA reads as TGTGCCTGGAGTGTTGCCAGGGGCCATGGCTACACCTTC.

The chain couples TRBV7-2 to TRBJ2-7, with 9 positions matching TRBD2. With V trimmed by 5 bases and J by 4 bases, 21 bases remained unmatched. The CDR3 loop spans 19 amino acids. CDR1 is SGHTA, CDR2 FQGNSA, per germline. CDR3 in DNA: TGTGCCAGCAGCCCCGGGACTAGCCATGACGCGTCCCTGGCGTACGAGCAGTACTTC. Protein product: CASSPGTSHDASLAYEQYF. The whole variable domain, filled in from reference TRBV7-2 and TRBJ2-7, reads GAGVSQSPSNKVTEKGKDVELRCDPISGHTALYWYRQSLGQGLEFLIYFQGNSAPDKSGLPSDRFSAERTGGSVSTLTIQRTQQEDSAVYLCASSPGTSHDASLAYEQYFGPGTRLTVT.

This clonotype occurred many times. The CDR3 spells CASTTGTGGSPLHF. CDR3 DNA sequence: TGTGCCAGCACCACCGGGACAGGGGGTTCACCCCTCCACTTT. V gene TRBV12-3 or TRBV12-4 combines with J gene TRBJ1-6, with 11 bases aligning to TRBD1. CDR3 length: 14 residues. J lost 9 bases, V lost 7 bases, and 5 bases had no gene match.

There are a few counts of this clonotype. The V gene is TRBV12-3 or TRBV12-4, the J gene TRBJ2-5; 8 bases line up with TRBD1. This CDR3 is built from 12 residues. The junction had 1 base not matched to a gene; V was cut back by 3 bases and J by 7 bases. CDR3: CASSFDRGTQYF. The DNA for the CDR3 is TGTGCCAGCAGTTTTGACAGGGGGACCCAGTACTTC.

This clonotype was recorded at least ten times. This chain joins TRBV28 and TRBJ1-2, with D uncertain. This CDR3 has 16 residues. V shed 4 bases and J shed 0 bases, with 15 bases lying between them. Germline values: CDR1 MDHEN, CDR2 SYDVKM. CDR3 nucleotide sequence: TGTGCCAGCAGTTCTCCATCGGAGCGCTCTAACTATGGCTACACCTTC. It is translated as CASSSPSERSNYGYTF.

The genes are TRBV19 and TRBJ2-2; 8 nucleotides line up with TRBD1. The CDR3 consists of 18 residues. Germline lookup yields CDR1 LNHDA and CDR2 SQIVND (reference sequence). Trimming at V came to 1 base and at J to 0 bases, leaving 7 bases not matched to a gene. The CDR3 DNA follows: TGTGCCAGTAGTATAGGACATGTGACAGGGGCGAACACCGGGGAGCTGTTTTTT. Protein sequence: CASSIGHVTGANTGELFF.

Only a few counts were recorded for this clonotype. The chain carries TRBV20-1 and TRBJ2-1; 14 nucleotides match TRBD2. With V trimmed by 2 bases and J by 3 bases, 15 bases remained unmatched. This CDR3 is built from 20 residues. Germline V gene sequence: CDR1 DFQATT, CDR2 SNEGSKA (reference sequence). The CDR3 protein is CSARPGGGTSGGFIYNEQFF. The DNA for the CDR3 is TGCAGTGCTAGACCCGGGGGAGGGACTAGCGGGGGTTTTATCTACAATGAGCAGTTCTTC.

Ten or more counts support this clonotype. V is TRBV30 and J is TRBJ2-1; D is unclear. Trimming took off 2 bases at V and 3 bases at J, with 8 bases between the two ends. Looked up from germline, CDR1 is GTSNPN and CDR2 is SVGIG (reference sequence). CDR3 length: 13 residues. The CDR3 nucleotides are TGTGCCTGGAGTATGGACCGCTACAATGAGCAGTTCTTC. Protein: CAWSMDRYNEQFF.

This chain connects TRBV9 to TRBJ1-1, with D hard to call. The CDR3 has 13 residues. Deletions cut 4 bases from V and 3 bases from J, with 10 bases between. The germline gives CDR1 SGDLS, CDR2 YYNGEE. The CDR3 region has the DNA TGTGCCAGCAGCCCCCTCGCAGACACTGAAGCTTTCTTT. Translating it yields CASSPLADTEAFF. Full variable domain (rest looked up from reference TRBV9 and TRBJ1-1): DSGVTQTPKHLITATGQRVTLRCSPRSGDLSVYWYQQSLDQGLQFLIQYYNGEERAKGNILERFSAQQFPDLHSELNLSSLELGDSALYFCASSPLADTEAFFGQGTRLTVV.

This chain links TRBV30 with TRBJ1-6; weak D call: TRBD1 (6 bases). The ends were cut back, 4 bases at V and 8 bases at J, with 18 bases in the middle. Germline CDR1 and CDR2: GTSNPN and SVGIG (reference sequence). This CDR3 region has 15 residues. The CDR3 spells CAWTRPGGLYSPLHF. Here the CDR3 DNA reads TGTGCCTGGACCCGGCCGGGGGGCCTTTATTCACCCCTCCACTTT.

V and J are TRBV24-1 and TRBJ1-5, with TRBD1 identical over 9 bases. Losses at the gene ends were 5 bases for V and 2 bases for J; bases not matched to a gene: 6. The germline gives CDR1 KGHDR, CDR2 SFDVKD. The CDR3 runs 16 residues. CDR3 nucleotide sequence: TGTGCCACCAGTGCGACAGGGGGGTCGGGCAATCAGCCCCAGCATTTT. Translation: CATSATGGSGNQPQHF.

This clonotype occurred many times. The chain links TRBV6-1 to TRBJ2-2, with 8 bases lining up with TRBD1. CDR3 length equals 16 residues. Germline CDR1 MNHNS, CDR2 SASEGT. J gave up 0 bases and V 5 bases, and 5 bases lay outside the gene matches. The chain's CDR3 is CASSFHRGTNTGELFF. In DNA, the CDR3 is TGTGCCAGCAGTTTTCACAGGGGGACGAACACCGGGGAGCTGTTTTTT.

Comment on this clonotype: A junction end diverges from the germline sequence, so it may reflect a read error. This chain connects TRBV15 to TRBJ1-1; D is undetermined. Germline V gives CDR1 LNHNV, CDR2 YYDKDF (reference sequence). CDR3 size: 16 residues. DNA of the CDR3: TGTGCCACCAGCAGAGGTGGGGTGGGTTCGAACACTGAAGCTTCCTTT. Its translation: CATSRGGVGSNTEASF.

This clonotype showed up just a few times. V is TRBV6-2 or TRBV6-3 and J is TRBJ1-1, with D possibly being TRBD1 (5 bases). The CDR3 length is 11 residues. The V end lost 8 bases, the J end lost 8 bases, and 12 bases lay between the germline ends. Germline V lookup: CDR1 MNHEY, CDR2 SVGEGT. The CDR3 loop is CASGEGVEAFF. The CDR3 DNA reads TGTGCCAGCGGGGAAGGGGTGGAAGCTTTCTTT.

This clonotype was found a few times. One junction end does not reproduce the germline sequence, and a read error may be involved. This chain links TRBV2 with TRBJ2-3, with a weak D call TRBD1 (5 bases). This CDR3 has 17 residues. In germline, CDR1 is SNHLY, CDR2 FYNNEI. CDR3 in amino acids: CASTRASGRGITNTQYF. The CDR3 nucleotides are TGTGCCAGCACTAGAGCATCAGGAAGGGGTATCACAAATACGCAGTATTTT.

This clonotype was seen only a few times. The chain joins TRBV27 to TRBJ2-2; possibly TRBD1 for D (6 bases). CDR1 and CDR2 from the germline V gene are MNHEY and SMNVEV (reference sequence). Deletions cut 6 bases from V and 6 bases from J, with 14 bases between. CDR3 size: 14 residues. The DNA of the CDR3 is TGTGCCAGCAGAAAACAGGGATTAGCCGGGGAGCTGTTTTTT. Protein: CASRKQGLAGELFF.

This clonotype was picked up many times. The chain recombines TRBV20-1 with TRBJ2-1; tentative D call: TRBD2 (5 bases). This CDR3 contains 15 residues. The germline CDR1 and CDR2 sequences are DFQATT and SNEGSKA (reference sequence). V gave up 6 bases and J gave up 6 bases, with 21 bases separating them. The CDR3 sequence is CSAPDGSPEGNEQFF. The CDR3 DNA is TGCAGTGCCCCTGATGGGTCTCCCGAGGGCAATGAGCAGTTCTTC.

J is TRBJ2-7 and V is TRBV13, with 7 nucleotides matching TRBD2. CDR1 PRHDT and CDR2 FYEKMQ come from the germline V gene (reference sequence). The CDR3 extends over 15 amino acids. Germline trimming cut 0 bases from V and 0 bases from J; bases unmatched to any gene: 2. In DNA form, the CDR3 reads TGTGCCAGCAGCTTAGGCCGCGGGGGCTCCTACGAGCAGTACTTC. As protein: CASSLGRGGSYEQYF.

This rearrangement joins TRBV20-1 to TRBJ1-1; no clear D gene. CDR3 length: 15 amino acids. V lost 5 bases to trimming and J lost 0 bases, with 16 bases between them. Germline CDR1 DFQATT, CDR2 SNEGSKA (reference sequence). CDR3 protein: CSAPLGSHMNTEAFF. Here the CDR3 DNA reads TGCAGTGCTCCCCTCGGTTCCCACATGAACACTGAAGCTTTCTTT.

As concerns this clonotype: As the CDR3 is not closed by the conserved phenylalanine or tryptophan, this likely results from a read error. The genes are TRBV30 and TRBJ1-6; D possibly corresponds to TRBD1 (6 bases). The CDR3 contains 14 residues. V was clipped by 3 bases and J by 7 bases, with 13 bases between them. Germline loops: CDR1 GTSNPN, CDR2 SVGIG (reference sequence). CDR3 loop: CAWRRQGRNSPLHL. The CDR3 DNA reads TGTGCCTGGAGAAGGCAGGGGCGGAATTCACCCCTCCACCTT.

This clonotype has only a few counts. This sequence joins TRBV7-9 and TRBJ1-6, with 10 bases fitting TRBD1. Germline V lookup: CDR1 SEHNR, CDR2 FQNEAQ (reference sequence). The CDR3 contains 15 residues. V lost 5 bases and J lost 9; bases outside the gene matches: 7. CDR3 sequence reads: CASSTTGTGASPLHF. The CDR3 DNA reads TGTGCCAGCAGCACCACCGGGACAGGGGCTTCACCCCTCCACTTT.